Each of the 30 T cell receptor beta chains below was sequenced from the same sample in a study of cytomegalovirus exposure and HLA in healthy donors. Use of 60 Vbeta and 13 Jbeta primers characterized the PCR. The data were produced by immunoSEQ multiplex PCR, yet TCRdb's version contains in-frame clones alone and is incomplete. This sample has about 98,000 clones, with less than 85% found just once. What was sequenced was PBMCs. These receptors were obtained from a male donor in good health and CMV-seronegative.

The sample holds a few counts of this clone. This chain joins TRBV9 and TRBJ1-1; 7 nucleotides align to TRBD1. This CDR3 is built from 13 residues. CDR1 is SGDLS, CDR2 YYNGEE, per germline. Unmatched junction bases numbered 4, after V lost 3 bases and J lost 5 bases. Here the CDR3 reads CASSAGTETEAFF. The CDR3 region has the DNA TGTGCCAGCAGCGCAGGGACAGAGACTGAAGCTTTCTTT.

The rearrangement links TRBV27 to TRBJ1-2, with D maybe TRBD1 (6 bases). This CDR3 has 17 amino acids. Germline CDR1 MNHEY, CDR2 SMNVEV (reference sequence). With 6 bases removed from V and 0 bases from J, the gap between germline ends came to 20 bases. The CDR3 nucleotides read TGTGCCAGCAGCTCCACCTTGGCACAGGGAGCTAACTATGGCTACACCTTC. This codes for CASSSTLAQGANYGYTF.

The chain carries TRBV9 and TRBJ1-3; D not certain. V gave up 0 bases and J gave up 0 bases, with 7 bases separating them. Germline V gives CDR1 SGDLS, CDR2 YYNGEE. The CDR3 sequence is 15 residues long. In DNA form, the CDR3 reads TGTGCCAGCAGCGTAGATCCAATCTCTGGAAACACCATATATTTT. Translated, it gives CASSVDPISGNTIYF.

Only one count was recorded for this clone. This chain uses TRBV6-5 with TRBJ1-1; 8 bases match TRBD1. In germline, CDR1 is MNHEY, CDR2 SVGAGI. The CDR3 covers 13 residues. Unmatched junction bases numbered 2, after V lost 4 bases and J lost 4 bases. The CDR3 sequence: CASSSQGATEAFF. The CDR3 bases are TGTGCCAGCAGTTCCCAGGGGGCCACTGAAGCTTTCTTT.

At least ten counts were recorded for this clone. V gene TRBV9 combines with J gene TRBJ1-3, with D hard to call. V was trimmed by 0 bases and J by 0 bases, leaving 7 bases between them. Germline CDR1 SGDLS, CDR2 YYNGEE. The CDR3 extends over 15 amino acids. The CDR3 bases are TGTGCCAGCAGCGTAGCGGGAGCCTCTGGAAACACCATATATTTT. The encoded protein is CASSVAGASGNTIYF.

The chain is built from TRBV19 and TRBJ2-1; 7 bases agree with TRBD1. This CDR3 comprises 15 residues. Germline CDR1 reads LNHDA; CDR2 reads SQIVND (reference sequence). V shed 4 bases and J 7 bases; nucleotides not matched to a gene: 10. This chain's CDR3 is CASSTPIGTENEQFF. The CDR3 coding sequence is TGTGCCAGTAGTACCCCGATCGGGACAGAAAATGAGCAGTTCTTC.

Only one count was recorded for this clone. J is TRBJ1-6 and V is TRBV6-5, with 9 bases matching TRBD1. CDR3 length: 14 residues. With 5 bases clipped from V and 8 bases from J, the junction kept 4 bases outside the gene matches. Looked up from germline, CDR1 is MNHEY and CDR2 is SVGAGI. The CDR3 region has the DNA TGTGCCAGCAGTACGGACAGGGGTTATTCACCCCTCCACTTT. It codes for CASSTDRGYSPLHF.

V is TRBV30 and J is TRBJ2-5; TRBD2 matches at 8 bases. The DNA end favors TRBJ2-7, so the J call may be wrong. CDR1 and CDR2 (germline): GTSNPN, SVGIG (reference sequence). The CDR3 covers 14 residues. The CDR3 DNA reads as TGTGCCTGGAGTGTAACGGGGGGGCCCTACGAGCAGTACTTC. Amino acid sequence: CAWSVTGGPYEQYF.

CDR3 sequence (DNA): TGTGCCAGCGAGGGACTAGCGGGAGATGACGAGCAGTACTTC. This gives the protein CASEGLAGDDEQYF. The J gene is TRBJ2-7, the V gene TRBV25-1; 14 nucleotides line up with TRBD2. The germline V gene has CDR1 MGHDK and CDR2 SYGVNS. CDR3 size: 14 residues. The V gene end was trimmed by 8 bases and the J gene end by 5 bases; junction bases not matched to a gene: 5.

This clone is deemed medium-sized. J is TRBJ1-1 and V is TRBV6-5; the D gene is possibly TRBD1 (5 bases). Per the germline V gene, CDR1 is MNHEY and CDR2 is SVGAGI. Trimming removed 0 bases at V and 4 bases at J, with 15 bases between. The CDR3 has 16 residues. In nucleotides, the CDR3 is TGTGCCAGCAGTTACTCGGGGGGAGGGTGGGCCACTGAAGCTTTCTTT. This codes for CASSYSGGGWATEAFF.

This clone was picked up a small number of times. The chain is built from TRBV19 and TRBJ2-7; a possible D gene is TRBD1 (6 bases). Germline loops: CDR1 LNHDA, CDR2 SQIVND (reference sequence). V was cut by 5 bases and J by 4 bases, with 12 bases left in between. The CDR3 is 13 residues long. The CDR3 protein is CASSPGQRYEQYF. In nucleotides, the CDR3 is TGTGCCAGTAGTCCTGGACAGCGATACGAGCAGTACTTC.

V and J are TRBV7-3 and TRBJ1-3; the D gene is possibly TRBD1 (6 bases). V lost 5 bases to trimming and J lost 4 bases, with 9 bases between them. The germline gives CDR1 SGHTA, CDR2 FQGTGA. The CDR3 loop spans 13 amino acids. This CDR3 is CASSPGVGNTIYF. CDR3 nucleotide sequence: TGTGCCAGCAGCCCAGGGGTGGGAAACACCATATATTTT.

This chain joins TRBV19 and TRBJ2-5; 9 bases align to TRBD1. The germline V gene has CDR1 LNHDA and CDR2 SQIVND (reference sequence). The CDR3 totals 15 residues. The J segment lost 3 bases and the V segment lost 6 bases, leaving 8 bases of the junction unmatched. This CDR3 is CASSYRQGGKETQYF. For the CDR3, the DNA is TGTGCCAGTAGCTATCGACAGGGGGGGAAAGAGACCCAGTACTTC.

DNA for the CDR3: TGTGCCAGCAGCCAAGGTGCAGACTACAATGAGCAGTTCTTC. It specifies CASSQGADYNEQFF. V is TRBV4-2 and J is TRBJ2-1; D unclear. This CDR3 is built from 14 residues. The V end was cut by 1 base, the J end by 3 bases, with 7 bases between. Germline CDR1 LGHNA, CDR2 YNFKEQ.

V is TRBV27 and J is TRBJ2-7; 9 bases agree with TRBD1. J was trimmed by 5 bases and V by 5 bases; bases with no gene match: 7. CDR3 length: 14 amino acids. Germline V CDR1 and CDR2: MNHEY, SMNVEV (reference sequence). In DNA, the CDR3 is TGTGCCAGCAGTGCGGGACAGGGAAGCAACGAGCAGTACTTC. This gives the protein CASSAGQGSNEQYF.

The J gene is TRBJ2-4, the V gene TRBV29-1, with 12 bases aligning to TRBD2. CDR1 SQVTM and CDR2 ANQGSEA come from the germline V gene. CDR3 size: 19 residues. V lost 0 bases, J lost 1 base, and 10 bases stayed unmatched. The CDR3 sequence is CSVEDRPSGRAGAKNIQYF. The CDR3 region has the DNA TGCAGCGTTGAAGATCGCCCTAGCGGGAGGGCCGGGGCCAAAAACATTCAGTACTTC. Together with reference TRBV29-1 and TRBJ2-4, the CDR3 gives the full variable domain: SAVISQKPSRDICQRGTSLTIQCQVDSQVTMMFWYRQQPGQSLTLIATANQGSEATYESGFVIDKFPISRPNLTFSTLTVSNMSPEDSSIYLCSVEDRPSGRAGAKNIQYFGAGTRLSVL.

The chain has TRBV6-4 and TRBJ2-1; TRBD1 aligns across 11 bases. The CDR3 sequence is 15 residues long. Per germline, CDR1 MRHNA and CDR2 SNTAGT. The ends lost 1 base at V and 10 bases at J; junction bases unmatched: 6. The CDR3 DNA is TGTGCCAGCAGTGACTGGTCTGGGACAGGGGGGGAGCAGTTCTTC. It specifies CASSDWSGTGGEQFF.

This clone was observed a few times. The chain employs TRBV6-5 and TRBJ1-5, with no clear D. Trimming cost V 6 bases and J 2 bases, with 8 bases left between them. The germline CDR1 and CDR2 sequences are MNHEY and SVGAGI. This CDR3 contains 13 residues. CDR3 nucleotides: TGTGCCAGCAGGCGGGCAGGCAATCAGCCCCAGCATTTT. It encodes CASRRAGNQPQHF.

This sequence joins TRBV27 and TRBJ1-2, with a tentative D call TRBD1 (5 bases). CDR1 MNHEY and CDR2 SMNVEV come from the germline V gene (reference sequence). The V gene lost 2 bases and the J gene lost 8 bases, with 9 bases spanning the gap. The CDR3 has 12 amino acids. This CDR3 reads CASSLTGWGYTF. The DNA of the CDR3 is TGTGCCAGCAGTTTAACAGGTTGGGGCTACACCTTC.

The chain links TRBV7-9 to TRBJ1-1, with a weak D call TRBD1 (6 bases). Germline lookup yields CDR1 SEHNR and CDR2 FQNEAQ (reference sequence). Trimming removed 1 base at V and 6 bases at J, with 12 bases between. The CDR3 consists of 14 residues. The CDR3 coding sequence is TGTGCCAGCAGCTTAGTCAGGGGAGACGCTGAAGCTTTCTTT. Protein: CASSLVRGDAEAFF.

This chain joins TRBV6-1 and TRBJ1-4; maybe TRBD1 (6 bases). Germline CDR1 is MNHNS and CDR2 is SASEGT. V dropped 2 bases and J dropped 8 bases, with 18 bases sitting between them. The CDR3 contains 16 residues. The CDR3 loop is CASSEISPGVNEKLFF. For the CDR3, the DNA is TGTGCCAGCAGTGAAATATCCCCAGGGGTAAACGAAAAACTGTTTTTT.

The V and J genes are TRBV5-4 and TRBJ2-7; 8 positions agree with TRBD1. The CDR3 covers 14 residues. CDR1 is SGHNT and CDR2 is YYREEE in the germline V gene (reference sequence). The junction had 10 bases not matched to a gene; V was cut back by 4 bases and J by 7 bases. The CDR3 protein is CASSLQGAPGEQYF. The CDR3 DNA is TGTGCCAGCAGCCTTCAGGGGGCGCCGGGGGAGCAGTACTTC.

This clone appeared once. The V gene is TRBV7-9, the J gene TRBJ1-4, with D maybe TRBD1 (5 bases). The germline V gene has CDR1 SEHNR and CDR2 FQNEAQ (reference sequence). The germline V and J ends were trimmed by 1 base and 5 bases, with 11 bases remaining between them. The CDR3 is 15 amino acids. CDR3 nucleotides: TGTGCCAGCAGCTTAGGCCAGGGTGAAAATGAAAAACTGTTTTTT. The encoded protein is CASSLGQGENEKLFF.

This clone was found a few times. V and J are TRBV18 and TRBJ2-5; TRBD1 matches 9 bases. V lost 2 bases to trimming and J lost 4 bases; unmatched junction nucleotides: 5. CDR1 is KGHSH and CDR2 is LQKENI in the germline V gene. The CDR3 runs to 15 residues. The DNA of the CDR3 is TGTGCCAGCTCACCAATACAGGGGGCAGGAGAGACCCAGTACTTC. Translating gives CASSPIQGAGETQYF.

This clone was detected a few times. The same CDR3 is also encoded by other DNA sequences in this sample. The genes are TRBV7-8 and TRBJ1-1; TRBD1 aligns across 7 bases. In germline, CDR1 is SGHVS, CDR2 FQNEAQ. With V trimmed by 1 base and J by 5 bases, 7 bases remained unmatched. This CDR3 has 15 amino acids. The CDR3 nucleotides are TGTGCCAGCAGCTTAGGGAGGACAGGAGGGACTGAAGCTTTCTTT. It encodes CASSLGRTGGTEAFF.

The V call is TRBV11-3, the J call TRBJ2-2; maybe TRBD1 (5 bases). Deletions cut 5 bases from V and 7 bases from J, with 8 bases between. This CDR3 region has 12 residues. The germline V gene has CDR1 SGHNT and CDR2 YENEEA. Here the CDR3 reads CASSRRGGELFF. The CDR3 DNA follows: TGTGCCAGCAGCAGAAGGGGCGGGGAGCTGTTTTTT. Supplemented by reference TRBV11-3 and TRBJ2-2, the full variable domain reads EAGVVQSPRYKIIEKKQPVAFWCNPISGHNTLYWYLQNLGQGPELLIRYENEEAVDDSQLPKDRFSAERLKGVDSTLKIQPAELGDSAVYLCASSRRGGELFFGEGSRLTVL.

The chain is built from TRBV27 and TRBJ2-2; a possible D gene is TRBD1 (5 bases). Germline CDR1 MNHEY, CDR2 SMNVEV (reference sequence). The CDR3 runs to 14 residues. V was trimmed by 8 bases and J by 2 bases, leaving 12 bases between them. The DNA for the CDR3 is TGTGCCAGCGGTCCTGGGGCTAACACCGGGGAGCTGTTTTTT. Protein sequence: CASGPGANTGELFF.

The rearrangement joins TRBV5-4 to TRBJ2-7, with D perhaps TRBD2 (6 bases). The CDR3 sequence is 12 residues long. The germline V gene has CDR1 SGHNT and CDR2 YYREEE (reference sequence). V was trimmed by 5 bases and J by 6 bases, leaving 12 bases between them. CDR3 amino acids: CASSGDSGEQYF. CDR3 in DNA: TGTGCCAGCAGTGGGGACTCGGGCGAGCAGTACTTC.

This chain links TRBV29-1 with TRBJ1-1, with D unclear. This CDR3 has 12 amino acids. V was pared by 6 bases and J by 7 bases, with 15 bases between. Germline lookup yields CDR1 SQVTM and CDR2 ANQGSEA. The DNA for the CDR3 is TGCAGCGTCCGACGCGCGGGGAGTGAAGCTTTCTTT. Protein: CSVRRAGSEAFF.

CDR3 sequence (DNA): TGTGCCAGCAGTCGGACAGGGAAAGCAGCCTACGAGCAGTACTTC. Its protein product is CASSRTGKAAYEQYF. The V call is TRBV28, the J call TRBJ2-7; 8 bases align to TRBD1. The CDR3 spans 15 residues. Germline CDR1 is MDHEN and CDR2 is SYDVKM. The V gene end was trimmed by 5 bases and the J gene end by 2 bases; junction bases not matched to a gene: 8. The whole variable domain, filled in from reference TRBV28 and TRBJ2-7, reads DVKVTQSSRYLVKRTGEKVFLECVQDMDHENMFWYRQDPGLGLRLIYFSYDVKMKEKGDIPEGYSVSREKKERFSLILESASTNQTSMYLCASSRTGKAAYEQYFGPGTRLTVT.